This TCR beta chain was recovered during a study of shared clonotypes between healthy human individuals (dated by TCRdb to about 2020). Broadly, across the study: A couple of women and a few men aged 18 to 49 years were included in the cohort. For each donor, three plates each were used for CD4 naive and CD4 memory, two plates were used for CD8 naive, and one plate was used for CD8 memory. To estimate repertoire size and how much clonotype sharing occurs between individuals, the study deeply sequenced the blood TCR repertoires of roughly 5 healthy adults. To increase sequencing depth and limit assay-specific biases, TCR repertoire library preparation and sequencing were carried out by different laboratories using diverse techniques. Per donor, leukapheresis produced somewhere between about 0.8 and 9 billion PBMCs.

The germline V gene (reference sequence) provides CDR1 MNHNY and CDR2 SVGAGI. The CDR3 runs 15 amino acids, cysteine and phenylalanine included. Just the 45-base CDR3 DNA is kept, in frame starting at base 1. The junction shows trimming of 6 bases on V and 4 bases on J, and the gene matches do not reach 8 bases of it. The donors were healthy, HIV-negative adults who had no recently reported acute infections or vaccinations. All donors were Caucasian adults living in Nashville, Tennessee, USA. CD4+ T cells were enriched by magnetic negative selection; naive cells were then positively selected on CD45RA, and the negative fraction formed the memory subset. Blood was collected by leukapheresis, and PBMCs were isolated by Ficoll-Histopaque density gradient centrifugation and then cryopreserved in liquid nitrogen vapor phase. Analytical flow cytometry was used to check the purity and quantity of each magnetically sorted T cell population. Each sorted fraction had its genomic DNA isolated and then quantified by UV absorbance on a Nanodrop 2000c.

Concerning this clone itself: The target of this receptor is not known. Per-base qualities were not stored, and no clone one base away is much larger.

General conclusions and limits of the study: Because the study included a small number of donors, the genetic and exposure-history diversity represented was limited. Clonotypes shared by all four sorted-subset donors showed higher generation probabilities than non-shared clonotypes. When a handful of donors were compared, the shared fraction of clonotypes was 5% to 6.5% for naive CD4, about 4% for naive CD8, more than 2% for memory CD4, and approximately 0.4% for memory CD8. Pairwise subsampling led to the expectation that sequencing depth would affect the degree of clonotype sharing among donors. Rarefaction of sorted-subset datasets indicated incomplete sequencing despite the large sequencing depth. Estimated clonotype richness was generally larger for naive than for memory subsets. Sampling was restricted to blood, and TCR repertoires in tissue are likely to differ from TCR repertoires in blood.

TCR CDR3 regions were amplified from genomic DNA by multiplex PCR using the deep immunoSEQ assay. Genomic DNA extracted from each cell subset was distributed evenly over all wells of several immunoSEQ 96-well plates, and each plate served as one replicate. Each replicate PCR for sorted subsets received 200 ng genomic DNA, equal to roughly 33,000 T cell genomes. Purified libraries were measured with a Qubit 3.0 fluorometer, size-checked on a Bioanalyzer 2100, and measured again with the KAPA Library Quantification kit. Every immunoSEQ 96-well plate was sequenced on a separate single-read 150-cycle Illumina NextSeq 550 flow cell. The paper's data handling went like this. Because only junctional sequences without quality scores were contained in the immunoSEQ output, filtering matching that applied to full-length reads could not be performed. To assign V/J genes and CDR3, sequences were annotated against IMGT germline references using PyIR, a Python wrapper for IgBLAST v1.9. Reads were removed for weak V/J assignments (E-value above 1e-6), missing CDR3, stop codons, out-of-frame junctions, or ambiguous translated residues. A V3J clonotype was defined by an identical inferred V gene, J gene, and CDR3 amino acid sequence. Percentage overlap between repertoires was calculated by dividing the number of shared unique clonotypes by the size of the smaller repertoire. RTK rarefaction, the Chao1 estimator, and Recon v2.1 estimates of unobserved clonotypes were used to assess repertoire richness. Generation probabilities for all TCRbeta clonotypes obtained by the gDNA method from several donors were computed using OLGA. Imported from immuneACCESS, the table was reduced by TCRdb to in-frame sequences with V and J called. These copies leave out some clones; in studies compared against another copy, an unresolved V gene accounts for under half, and the cause of the remainder is not known. That table supplies the V and J calls and clone size; D and trimming were determined from the DNA. The sample records under 1,900,000 clones, around 98.5% of which are singletons. Approximately 0.38% of the sample goes to the ten largest clones.

The sample was naive CD4+ T cells sorted from blood. In light of the paper, this sample's cell subset or site label describes: CD45RA+ positively selected. The chain is assembled from TRBV6-6 and TRBJ1-5; 8 bases in the junction line up with TRBD1. This receptor was taken from a man aged 25 to 40 in good health. The CDR3 reads CASRPMGQENQPQHF. The nucleotide sequence is TGTGCCAGCAGACCAATGGGACAGGAAAATCAGCCCCAGCATTTT.